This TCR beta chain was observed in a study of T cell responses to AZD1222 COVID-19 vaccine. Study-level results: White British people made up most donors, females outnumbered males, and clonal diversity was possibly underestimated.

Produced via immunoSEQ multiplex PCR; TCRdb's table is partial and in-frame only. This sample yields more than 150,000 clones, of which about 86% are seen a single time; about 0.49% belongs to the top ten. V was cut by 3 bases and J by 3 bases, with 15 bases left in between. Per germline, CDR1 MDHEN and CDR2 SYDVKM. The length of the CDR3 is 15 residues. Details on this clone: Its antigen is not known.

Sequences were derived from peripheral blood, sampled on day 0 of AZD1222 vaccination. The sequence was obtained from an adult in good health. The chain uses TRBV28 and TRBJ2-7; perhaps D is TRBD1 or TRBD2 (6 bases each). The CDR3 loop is CASSFGGGRSYEQYF. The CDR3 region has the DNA TGTGCCAGCAGTTTTGGTGGGGGGCGAAGCTACGAGCAGTACTTC.